Following are 9 T cell receptor beta chains from one sample sequenced in a study of T cells in Graves' hyperthyroidism and ophthalmopathy. The TCR beta CDR3 regions underwent amplification using RNA transcripts as the source. First-round RT-PCR of the TCR CDR3 relied on the HTBI primer set. MiXCR, run by TCRdb on the multiplex PCR reads, gives a single entry per CDR3 protein. The table records about 600,000 distinct CDR3 sequences, roughly 15% of them present only once. Material for sequencing was blood. Receptors originate from a woman aged 45 to 65 with Graves' ophthalmopathy.

This clonotype was seen ten or more times. The chain carries TRBV30 and TRBJ1-2; 7 bases match TRBD1. With V trimmed by 6 bases and J by 8 bases, 15 bases remained unmatched. Germline CDR1 reads GTSNPN; CDR2 reads SVGIG (reference sequence). The CDR3 totals 14 residues. The CDR3 region is CACQWKTTGSGYTF. CDR3 nucleotides: TGTGCCTGCCAGTGGAAAACGACAGGGAGCGGCTACACCTTC.

This clonotype appeared a few times. V usage is TRBV29-1 and J usage is TRBJ2-3, with a weak D call TRBD2 (5 bases). Germline V gene data show CDR1 as SQVTM and CDR2 as ANQGSEA. V dropped 7 bases and J dropped 1 base, with 18 bases sitting between them. This CDR3 is built from 15 residues. CDR3 DNA: TGCAGCGCGCGCGGAGGTGGGCACGGCACAGATACGCAGTATTTT. Residues: CSARGGGHGTDTQYF.

This clonotype was detected many times. The V and J genes are TRBV5-1 and TRBJ1-4, with TRBD1 matching 9 bases. CDR3 length equals 14 residues. V gave up 4 bases and J gave up 2 bases; unmatched junction bases: 0. CDR1 is SGHRS, CDR2 YFSETQ, per germline. This CDR3 reads CASSGQGTNEKLFF. The CDR3 bases are TGCGCCAGCAGCGGACAGGGGACTAATGAAAAACTGTTTTTT.

This clonotype appeared a few times. The chain uses TRBV6-1 and TRBJ2-7; D is undetermined. The V and J ends lost 7 bases and 6 bases respectively, with 10 bases between them. The germline gives CDR1 MNHNS, CDR2 SASEGT. CDR3 length: 11 amino acids. The CDR3 loop is CASTLGSEQYF. CDR3 coding DNA: TGTGCCAGCACTCTTGGCTCCGAGCAGTACTTC.

This clonotype was recorded many times. The chain uses TRBV12-3 or TRBV12-4 and TRBJ2-7, with TRBD2 matching 10 bases. This CDR3 has 15 residues. The V and J ends lost 5 bases and 3 bases, in that order; junction bases with no gene match: 7. The CDR3 DNA is TGTGCCAGCAGTCCCTTGAAGCGGGAGGGCTACGAGCAGTACTTC. Protein: CASSPLKREGYEQYF.

The table lists this clonotype with many counts. The V and J genes are TRBV6-2 or TRBV6-3 and TRBJ2-7; TRBD2 aligns across 10 bases. This CDR3 contains 14 residues. Germline assignment: CDR1 MNHEY and CDR2 SVGEGT. The J segment lost 2 bases and the V segment lost 7 bases, leaving 5 bases of the junction unmatched. CDR3 nucleotides: TGTGCCAGCAAAGGGCTAGCGGGAGCCTACGAGCAGTACTTC. Translating it yields CASKGLAGAYEQYF.

This clonotype was observed at least ten times. V is TRBV18 and J is TRBJ2-7; 11 bases are shared with TRBD2. The J segment lost 4 bases and the V segment lost 4 bases, leaving 6 bases of the junction unmatched. From germline, CDR1 is KGHSH and CDR2 LQKENI. This CDR3 comprises 15 residues. CDR3 nucleotides: TGTGCCAGCTCACTACTAGCGGGAGATCTGTACGAGCAGTACTTC. Its protein is CASSLLAGDLYEQYF.

V is TRBV7-8 and J is TRBJ2-5; 14 nucleotides line up with TRBD2. The CDR3 has 16 residues. J lost 5 bases, V lost 4 bases, and 6 bases had no gene match. CDR1 is SGHVS, CDR2 FQNEAQ, per germline. CDR3 DNA sequence: TGTGCCAGCAGCTGGACTAGCGGGAGGATCGGGGAGACCCAGTACTTC. Translating gives CASSWTSGRIGETQYF.

This clonotype was observed a handful of times. The gene calls are TRBV28 and TRBJ2-3, with D maybe TRBD2 (5 bases). Germline loops: CDR1 MDHEN, CDR2 SYDVKM. CDR3 length: 18 residues. Deletions cut 5 bases from V and 6 bases from J, with 27 bases between. CDR3 protein: CASSPTSGPIGESDTQYF. As DNA, the CDR3 is TGTGCCAGCAGTCCGACATCAGGACCAATTGGGGAGAGCGATACGCAGTATTTT.